A single sample gave rise to the 17 T cell receptor beta chains below, sequenced in a study of neurological immune-mediated disorders. TCRdb fed the 5' RACE reads into MiXCR, producing one record per CDR3 protein. This repertoire shows 15,000 or so distinct CDR3 sequences, 14% to 15% found once; its top ten account for roughly an eighth. What was sequenced was PBMCs. These TCRs come from a man in his sixties with HTLV-1-associated myelopathy (HAM/TSP).

At least ten counts were recorded for this clonotype. This chain uses TRBV2 with TRBJ2-7; D not resolved. The V end lost 1 base, the J end lost 6 bases, and 10 bases lay between the germline ends. Germline V gives CDR1 SNHLY, CDR2 FYNNEI. CDR3 length equals 13 residues. This CDR3 is CASSEEGWGEQYF. As DNA, the CDR3 is TGTGCCAGCAGTGAAGAAGGTTGGGGCGAGCAGTACTTC.

This clonotype is classed as medium-sized. This sequence joins TRBV20-1 and TRBJ2-3; 7 nucleotides align to TRBD1. Germline CDR1 is DFQATT and CDR2 is SNEGSKA (reference sequence). Trimming cost V 6 bases and J 0 bases; bases outside gene matches: 9. The CDR3 sequence is 15 residues long. Here the CDR3 reads CSAILDRVSTDTQYF. The CDR3 nucleotides read TGCAGTGCCATTCTCGACAGGGTTAGCACAGATACGCAGTATTTT.

The J gene is TRBJ1-3, the V gene TRBV28; TRBD1 is a possible D gene (6 bases). This CDR3 region has 20 residues. Trimming took off 6 bases at V and 0 bases at J, with 27 bases between the two ends. Germline V gene lookup returns CDR1 MDHEN and CDR2 SYDVKM. Here the CDR3 DNA reads TGTGCCAGCAGCTTAGGAGAGCAGGGGCCCCGGAAGTTCTCTGGAAACACCATATATTTT. This translates into CASSLGEQGPRKFSGNTIYF.

This clonotype is medium-sized (0.01 to 0.1%). The V call is TRBV24-1, the J call TRBJ2-3; the match to TRBD1 covers 10 bases. The V segment lost 4 bases and the J segment 5 bases; nucleotides outside the gene matches: 5. The CDR3 has 15 amino acids. CDR1 is KGHDR and CDR2 is SFDVKD in the germline V gene. CDR3 amino acids: CATSDRGQGKDTQYF. CDR3 coding DNA: TGTGCCACCAGTGACCGGGGACAGGGGAAAGATACGCAGTATTTT.

In its sample, this clonotype was seen once. The rearrangement uses TRBV29-1 and TRBJ2-5; D is perhaps TRBD1 (5 bases). Trimming pared 5 bases from V and 5 bases from J, leaving 15 bases between. The CDR3 is 13 amino acids. Germline values: CDR1 SQVTM, CDR2 ANQGSEA. The CDR3 loop reads CSVFNIGDETQYF. Written as DNA, the CDR3 is TGCAGCGTTTTCAACATAGGGGATGAGACCCAGTACTTC.

This clonotype was seen many times. The rearrangement uses TRBV13 and TRBJ2-5, with 7 bases matching TRBD1. CDR1 and CDR2 (germline): PRHDT, FYEKMQ (reference sequence). With 1 base clipped from V and 5 bases from J, the junction kept 10 bases outside the gene matches. This CDR3 is built from 16 residues. The CDR3 loop reads CASSLEAGGIMETQYF. The CDR3 DNA reads TGTGCCAGCAGCTTAGAGGCAGGGGGTATAATGGAGACCCAGTACTTC.

The sample holds many counts of this clonotype. This chain links TRBV5-1 with TRBJ2-1, with D possibly matching TRBD2 (6 bases). The V end was cut by 0 bases, the J end by 6 bases, with 13 bases between. CDR3 size: 15 residues. Germline-derived CDR1 and CDR2 are SGHRS and YFSETQ. CDR3 region: CASSLVARGSNEQFF. CDR3 nucleotide sequence: TGCGCCAGCAGCTTGGTTGCGCGGGGTAGCAATGAGCAGTTCTTC.

This clonotype was counted many times. The rearrangement links TRBV5-1 to TRBJ2-7, with a possible D match to TRBD2 (6 bases). The CDR3 length is 14 residues. Germline V gene sequence: CDR1 SGHRS, CDR2 YFSETQ. Trimming removed 4 bases at V and 3 bases at J, with 14 bases between. This CDR3 is CASSAGPALYEQYF. The DNA for the CDR3 is TGCGCCAGCAGCGCGGGACCCGCGCTCTACGAGCAGTACTTC.

This clonotype was found many times. V is TRBV6-1 and J is TRBJ2-7; D gene unclear. CDR1 and CDR2 from the germline V gene are MNHNS and SASEGT. This CDR3 has 13 residues. The V and J ends lost 6 bases and 2 bases respectively, with 11 bases between them. The chain's CDR3 is CASSYLPAYEQYF. The DNA of the CDR3 is TGTGCCAGCAGCTATTTGCCAGCCTACGAGCAGTACTTC.

This clonotype was counted many times. This chain connects TRBV3-1 to TRBJ1-5, with 8 bases aligning to TRBD1. This CDR3 comprises 14 residues. Germline CDR1 LGHDT, CDR2 YNNKEL (reference sequence). V shed 4 bases and J 7 bases; nucleotides not matched to a gene: 6. In DNA, the CDR3 is TGTGCCAGCAGCCCCAGGGGGCTCGGACAGCCCCAGCATTTT. Protein sequence: CASSPRGLGQPQHF.

This clonotype is termed medium-sized. This chain links TRBV20-1 with TRBJ2-5; the match to TRBD2 covers 12 bases. The CDR3 consists of 14 residues. The V and J ends lost 4 bases and 5 bases, in that order; junction bases with no gene match: 5. From germline, CDR1 is DFQATT and CDR2 SNEGSKA (reference sequence). The DNA of the CDR3 is TGCAGTGCTACGCGGACTAGCGGGGCGGAGACCCAGTACTTC. It specifies CSATRTSGAETQYF.

This clonotype was seen repeatedly, ten times or more. V gene TRBV5-1 combines with J gene TRBJ2-1, with a possible D match to TRBD2 (5 bases). Germline V gene lookup returns CDR1 SGHRS and CDR2 YFSETQ. The V and J ends lost 0 bases and 5 bases respectively, with 6 bases between them. This CDR3 spans 13 amino acids. This CDR3 reads CASSLGGDNEQFF. The CDR3 region has the DNA TGCGCCAGCAGCTTGGGGGGAGACAATGAGCAGTTCTTC.

This clonotype was picked up many times. The chain combines TRBV28 with TRBJ2-4, with D possibly being TRBD1 (6 bases). CDR1 and CDR2 (germline): MDHEN, SYDVKM. The CDR3 has 13 residues. V was shortened by 6 bases and J by 9 bases, with 15 bases between the two germline ends. The CDR3 nucleotides read TGTGCCAGCAGCTCACCGGGACAAGTCATTCAGTACTTC. Amino acid sequence: CASSSPGQVIQYF.

This clonotype was recorded many times. CDR3 residues: CASSETGRLNTEAFF. CDR3 DNA: TGTGCCAGCAGCGAAACGGGTCGGTTGAACACTGAAGCTTTCTTT. J is TRBJ1-1 and V is TRBV9, with no clear D. Deletions cut 3 bases from V and 0 bases from J, with 12 bases between. The CDR3 has 15 residues. Germline V gives CDR1 SGDLS, CDR2 YYNGEE.

The V call is TRBV25-1, the J call TRBJ1-2; no clear D. V was clipped by 1 base and J by 2 bases, with 5 bases between them. Germline V CDR1 and CDR2: MGHDK, SYGVNS. This CDR3 is built from 13 residues. CDR3 in DNA: TGTGCCAGCAGTGAATCATGGAACTATGGCTACACCTTC. Residues: CASSESWNYGYTF.

V is TRBV20-1 and J is TRBJ2-3, with TRBD2 matching over 8 bases. The CDR3 runs to 14 residues. Germline CDR1 reads DFQATT; CDR2 reads SNEGSKA (reference sequence). V gave up 3 bases and J gave up 3 bases; unmatched junction bases: 5. CDR3 nucleotides: TGCAGTGCTAGTCCCGGGGGGGTTACAGATACGCAGTATTTT. Translated: CSASPGGVTDTQYF.

This clonotype occurred many times. This chain joins TRBV5-1 and TRBJ1-2, with a possible D match to TRBD1 (5 bases). The V end was cut by 1 base, the J end by 8 bases, with 18 bases between. There are 15 residues in the CDR3. From germline, CDR1 is SGHRS and CDR2 YFSETQ. This CDR3 is CASSLTRQSREGYTF. The DNA of the CDR3 is TGCGCCAGCAGCTTGACCCGACAGTCCAGGGAAGGCTACACCTTC.